This T cell receptor beta chain was identified in a study of T-cell memory formation after mild COVID-19. Study context: Largely donor-specific sequence clusters came from two donors.

The TCR alpha and TCR beta cDNA libraries, bearing sample barcodes and UMIs, were generated by 5'RACE using constant-segment primers. Each CDR3 protein is one row after TCRdb ran MiXCR on the 5' RACE reads. The sample includes a few hundred thousand distinct CDR3 sequences, 20% to 25% seen only once; the top ten take around 9%. Only a few counts were recorded for this clonotype. The antigen is unknown. This may arise from a read error, as a much more abundant clone is one base away. The CDR3 length is 11 residues. The V and J ends lost 7 bases and 0 bases respectively, with 4 bases between them. From germline, CDR1 is SGHTA and CDR2 FQGNSA. General study points: Balance between CD4 and CD8 was seen in clones contracting day 15 to 85, and a CD4+ lean was seen in later expanders. Memory from before infection featured some responding clones, which suggests cross-reactive memory joined.

J is TRBJ2-7 and V is TRBV7-2; no definite D call. This TCR derives from an adult woman who had mild COVID-19 (a few samples of this study predate the infection). Cell type and time point are not known. The sequenced material came from PBMCs or a T cell subset sorted from them (not recorded which). DNA of the CDR3: TGTGCCAGCACCGGCTCCTACGAGCAGTACTTC. It yields the protein CASTGSYEQYF.